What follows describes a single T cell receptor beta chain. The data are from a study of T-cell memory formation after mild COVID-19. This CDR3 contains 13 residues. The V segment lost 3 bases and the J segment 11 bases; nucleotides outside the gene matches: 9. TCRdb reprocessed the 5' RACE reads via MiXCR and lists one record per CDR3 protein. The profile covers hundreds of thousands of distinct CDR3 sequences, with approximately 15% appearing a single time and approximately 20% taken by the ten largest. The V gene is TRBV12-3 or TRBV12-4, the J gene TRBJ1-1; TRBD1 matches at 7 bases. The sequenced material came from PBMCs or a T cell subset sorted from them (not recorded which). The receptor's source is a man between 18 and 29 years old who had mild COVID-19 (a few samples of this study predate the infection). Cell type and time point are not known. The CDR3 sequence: CASSFSFGTDAFF. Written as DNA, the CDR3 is TGTGCCAGCAGTTTTTCATTCGGGACAGACGCTTTCTTT.